This T cell receptor beta chain was recorded in a study of early T cells in non-severe SARS-CoV-2 infection. Study-level background: With bulk RNA from unsorted whole blood as input, sequencing yielded unpaired chains.

This clonotype has only a few counts. Attachment of unique molecular identifiers was made to individual cDNA molecules. Using its own MiXCR run on the 5' RACE reads, TCRdb lists one record per CDR3 protein. Here the sample spans fewer than 70,000 distinct CDR3 sequences, over 10% being singletons. V was clipped by 4 bases and J by 3 bases, with 23 bases between them. This CDR3 has 18 amino acids. Germline loops: CDR1 KGHDR, CDR2 SFDVKD. The sample comprised whole blood. The sequence derives from an adult who was a healthcare worker with PCR-confirmed SARS-CoV-2 infection or an uninfected control (not recorded which). This chain links TRBV24-1 with TRBJ1-1; maybe TRBD1 (5 bases). The CDR3 coding sequence is TGTGCCACCAGTGAGCCGAGCCGGTTGGGGCTCTGTGACACTGAAGCTTTCTTT. This gives the protein CATSEPSRLGLCDTEAFF.